These 3 T cell receptor beta chains share one sample of origin, sequenced in a study of T-cell memory formation after mild COVID-19. TCRdb reprocessed the 5' RACE reads with MiXCR, giving one entry per CDR3 protein. This table holds 85,000 to 130,000 distinct CDR3 sequences, around 15% found once. The specimen was PBMCs or a T cell subset sorted from them (not recorded which). The receptors were sampled from an adult woman who had mild COVID-19 (a few samples of this study predate the infection). Cell type and time point are not known.

This chain links TRBV12-3 or TRBV12-4 with TRBJ1-5; 8 bases match TRBD1. CDR3 size: 13 residues. The junction had 4 bases not matched to a gene; V was cut back by 3 bases and J by 9 bases. Here the CDR3 reads CASSFPGQGPQHF. The CDR3 bases are TGTGCCAGCAGTTTCCCCGGACAGGGGCCCCAGCATTTT.

The table lists this clonotype with a few counts. The rearrangement links TRBV6-5 to TRBJ1-5, with TRBD1 matching over 9 bases. Germline assignment: CDR1 MNHEY and CDR2 SVGAGI. J was trimmed by 6 bases and V by 6 bases; bases with no gene match: 6. This CDR3 is built from 14 residues. This CDR3 reads CASRPGTGFQPQHF. For the CDR3, the DNA is TGTGCCAGCAGACCCGGGACAGGGTTTCAGCCCCAGCATTTT.

The V gene is TRBV4-1, the J gene TRBJ2-7, with D unresolved. This CDR3 has 13 amino acids. Germline V lookup: CDR1 MGHRA, CDR2 YSYEKL. The V end was cut by 0 bases, the J end by 2 bases, with 5 bases between. CDR3 region: CASSQDFTYEQYF. The CDR3 DNA is TGCGCCAGCAGCCAAGATTTTACCTACGAGCAGTACTTC.